This T cell receptor beta chain came from a study of sequential checkpoint blockade in melanoma (dated by TCRdb to the late 2010s). Turning to the overall study: Patients were assigned by 1:1 randomization to either first-line nivolumab followed by ipilimumab (arm A) or ipilimumab followed by nivolumab (arm B). For about two dozen patients, matched tumor biopsies were obtained before treatment and at week 13, following single-agent nivolumab (arm A) or ipilimumab (arm B). DNA from 90 to 100 pretreatment melanoma tumor samples was subjected to TCRbeta immunosequencing. Maintenance nivolumab came after each of the two trial sequences. About 80% of the matched tumor biopsy pairs taken before and after treatment were from the same lesion.

The immunoSEQ Assay was used to immunosequence TCRbeta CDR3 regions from genomic DNA. Genomic DNA was amplified by bias-controlled multiplex PCR before high-throughput sequencing. For the original study's pipeline: To quantify the absolute abundance of each unique TCRbeta CDR3 region, the sequences were collapsed and filtered. Clonality, defined as 1 minus Pielou's evenness, was calculated using only productive rearrangements. To compute tumor T-cell fraction, TCRbeta template counts were normalized to usable DNA, with usable DNA estimated from several housekeeping genes. Clones with significantly greater frequencies in on-treatment versus baseline samples were identified using a previously published method. TCRdb stores this immuneACCESS table with in-frame sequences only. Part of the clones is absent; in the studies checked, under half of the shortfall reflects unresolved V genes, and no reason is known for the rest. V and J calls and clone size are those listed in that table; D and trimming were worked out from the DNA. Present in this sample are roughly 1,700 clones, roughly 23% of which were seen just once. The ten largest clones represent 15% to 20% of the sample.

Points the paper makes about the study in general: Small sample sizes and reduced statistical power limited the within-arm analyses of tumor T-cell fraction. Patients whose tumor T-cell fraction and clonality increased by week 13 were about 30 times more likely to achieve clinical benefit. Tumor T-cell fraction and clonality were found to correlate with PD-L1 staining and CD8+ T-cell counts but not with mutational load. The response-prediction model combining TCR metrics and mutation burden needs validation in larger, independent patient cohorts. Among patients in arm A, the nivolumab-first arm, pretreatment tumor TIL clonality was associated with response (P = .04).

Per the publication, the treatment or condition label means: randomized to nivolumab then ipilimumab (arm A) or the reverse (arm B). None of the patients in the trial had previously been given DNA-damaging chemotherapy. Samples were obtained from patients with melanoma enrolled in CheckMate 064, a randomized, open-label phase II trial of sequential checkpoint blockade. Tumor TCR sequencing used genomic DNA from formalin-fixed paraffin-embedded (FFPE) tissue samples. In regard to this clone: Its antigen is currently not known. Base qualities are not recorded, but no much larger clone differs from it by a single base.

Looking up the germline V gene yields CDR1 MNHGY and CDR2 SAAAGT. V loses 5 bases of germline sequence and J loses 4 bases, and the interval between the two ends is 14 bases. From the cysteine up to the phenylalanine, the CDR3 has a length of 14 residues. The kept DNA is CDR3 alone, 42 bases in frame from the first base. The chain is encoded by TRBV6-8 joined to TRBJ1-1; a tentative D call is TRBD1 (6 bases match). This specimen was tumor tissue (inferred from file names), taken from a patient given nivolumab and ipilimumab in sequence. The TCR comes from a human donor with melanoma. The sequenced DNA: TGTGCCAGCAGTCCCAACAGGGTCGGCACTGAAGCTTTCTTT. The resulting protein is CASSPNRVGTEAFF.